Described below is a single T cell receptor beta chain sequence and its context. Possible read error: a much larger clone is one base away. The source of the sample is a study of T cells after yellow fever vaccination. CDR3 length: 17 residues. TCRdb reprocessed the 5' RACE reads with MiXCR, giving one entry per CDR3 protein. The sample has some 420,000 distinct CDR3 sequences; over 15% are singletons. The specimen comprised PBMCs, sampled before the yellow fever booster vaccination. The V gene is TRBV3-2, the J gene TRBJ2-2; TRBD2, the table's D call, lacks a check against the DNA. TRBV3-2 is labeled a pseudogene. The clonotype comes from a young man who received the YFV17D yellow fever vaccine. DNA of the CDR3: TGTGCCAGCAGCCAGGGGTTAAGTGGGCCGGCCCCCGGGGAGCTGTTTTTT. Amino acids: CASSQGLSGPAPGELFF.